The rows below give T cell receptor beta chains drawn from one sample of a study of cytomegalovirus exposure and HLA in healthy donors. Assay used: immunoSEQ multiplex PCR; TCRdb lists only in-frame clones, some missing. The sample includes 82,000 or so clones, roughly 94% seen only once; the top ten take 0.69%. The sequenced sample was PBMCs. The source of these receptors is a woman younger than 30 in good health and CMV-seronegative. Both conserved end residues are part of each CDR3. D genes are given only for firm matches. Clone size is stated in some rows and not others, as once, few, many or a class when expanded.

J | V | size | D | length | CDR3 | DNA
TRBJ2-3 | TRBV6-6 | . | TRBD1 | 15 | CASSFPDRGTDTQYF | TGTGCCAGCAGTTTCCCAGACAGGGGAACAGATACGCAGTATTTT
TRBJ2-7 | TRBV27 | . | TRBD1 | 14 | CASSPRQGPYEQYF | TGTGCCAGCAGTCCTCGACAGGGCCCCTACGAGCAGTACTTC
TRBJ1-4 | TRBV7-2 | . | . | 17 | CASSLGFRTATNEKLFF | TGTGCCAGCAGCTTAGGTTTTAGGACAGCAACTAATGAAAAACTGTTTTTT
TRBJ2-5 | TRBV4-3 | . | TRBD1 | 14 | CASSPGQGQETQYF | TGCGCCAGCAGCCCGGGACAGGGTCAGGAGACCCAGTACTTC
TRBJ2-4 | TRBV11-2 | . | TRBD1 | 15 | CASSFGGQGKNIQYF | TGTGCCAGCAGCTTCGGGGGACAGGGCAAAAACATTCAGTACTTC
TRBJ2-1 | TRBV29-1 | once | . | 13 | CSVVARQHNEQFF | TGCAGCGTTGTTGCGAGACAGCACAATGAGCAGTTCTTC
TRBJ2-7 | TRBV5-1 | . | TRBD1 | 14 | CASSIRQGSYEQYF | TGCGCCAGCAGCATCCGACAGGGCTCCTACGAGCAGTACTTC
TRBJ1-1 | TRBV19 | . | TRBD1 | 17 | CASIEWNRGFENTEAFF | TGTGCCAGTATTGAGTGGAACAGGGGCTTCGAGAACACTGAAGCTTTCTTT
TRBJ2-5 | TRBV5-1 | . | . | 13 | CASSLEEKQTQYF | TGCGCCAGCAGCTTGGAAGAGAAACAGACCCAGTACTTC
TRBJ1-2 | TRBV28 | . | . | 11 | CASSLGQGGTF | TGTGCCAGCAGTTTAGGTCAGGGAGGCACCTTC